The 18 T cell receptor beta chains in this list originate from one sample, sequenced in a study of shared T cell receptors in the human thymus. Assay: immunoSEQ multiplex PCR; the TCRdb copy retains only in-frame clones and omits some. Of hundreds of thousands of clones in the sample, about 80% were seen once. These data are also associated with another study on human thymus T cells.

The sequencing input was thymocytes. These receptors were collected from a boy in the first two years of life with a congenital heart defect.

The rearrangement uses TRBV7-2 and TRBJ1-5, with D possibly being TRBD1 (5 bases). The CDR3 length is 14 residues. Deletions cut 0 bases from V and 7 bases from J, with 10 bases between. Per germline, CDR1 SGHTA and CDR2 FQGNSA. CDR3 residues: CASSLAGDWQPQHF. The CDR3 nucleotides read TGTGCCAGCAGCTTAGCAGGGGACTGGCAGCCCCAGCATTTT.

The chain couples TRBV30 to TRBJ1-4; D gene unclear. The V gene lost 3 bases and the J gene lost 3 bases, with 23 bases spanning the gap. The CDR3 sequence is 18 residues long. Germline V lookup: CDR1 GTSNPN, CDR2 SVGIG (reference sequence). This CDR3 reads CAWRGHRVFENPNEKLFF. CDR3 DNA sequence: TGTGCCTGGAGAGGCCACCGGGTCTTTGAAAACCCTAATGAAAAACTGTTTTTT.

J is TRBJ2-3 and V is TRBV30, with D possibly matching TRBD1 (5 bases). There are 15 residues in the CDR3. Trimming removed 0 bases from V and 6 bases from J, with 16 bases in between. From germline, CDR1 is GTSNPN and CDR2 SVGIG (reference sequence). The CDR3 coding sequence is TGTGCCTGGAGTGTACGGAAGGGGTTGGCCGATACGCAGTATTTT. Translating gives CAWSVRKGLADTQYF.

The chain employs TRBV18 and TRBJ1-5, with 8 nucleotides matching TRBD1. Germline V CDR1 and CDR2: KGHSH, LQKENI. The CDR3 has 14 residues. V shed 3 bases and J 6 bases; nucleotides not matched to a gene: 4. CDR3 nucleotide sequence: TGTGCCAGCTCACCGGGCAGGGGGCTTCAGCCCCAGCATTTT. Translating it yields CASSPGRGLQPQHF. Variable domain in full (rest from reference TRBV18 and TRBJ1-5): NAGVMQNPRHLVRRRGQEARLRCSPMKGHSHVYWYRQLPEEGLKFMVYLQKENIIDESGMPKERFSAEFPKEGPSILRIQQVVRGDSAAYFCASSPGRGLQPQHFGDGTRLSIL.

This clone was picked up a small number of times. The chain joins TRBV27 to TRBJ2-7; 7 bases are shared with TRBD1. The length of the CDR3 is 14 residues. V shed 4 bases, J shed 6 bases, and the junction held 9 bases outside the gene matches. Germline CDR1 reads MNHEY; CDR2 reads SMNVEV (reference sequence). The CDR3 DNA reads TGTGCCAGCAGTTCCAGACAGGGAAGGAGCGAGCAGTACTTC. This codes for CASSSRQGRSEQYF.

The chain recombines TRBV6-5 with TRBJ2-6; D is uncertain. The CDR3 sequence is 16 residues long. CDR1 is MNHEY, CDR2 SVGAGI, per germline. The V gene lost 0 bases and the J gene lost 4 bases, with 10 bases spanning the gap. The CDR3 sequence: CASSYSPGWGANVLTF. Written as DNA, the CDR3 is TGTGCCAGCAGTTACTCCCCCGGGTGGGGGGCCAACGTCCTGACTTTC.

This chain joins TRBV18 and TRBJ2-7; 8 bases are shared with TRBD1. Germline V CDR1 and CDR2: KGHSH, LQKENI. J lost 6 bases, V lost 1 base, and 8 bases had no gene match. The CDR3 sequence is 15 residues long. The CDR3 DNA sequence: TGTGCCAGCTCACCACTAAGGACAGGGCCCCCCGAGCAGTACTTC. It is translated as CASSPLRTGPPEQYF.

The chain combines TRBV6-6 with TRBJ2-4; tentatively, D is TRBD2 (5 bases). The germline V gene encodes CDR1 MNHNY and CDR2 SVGAGI (reference sequence). The CDR3 runs 13 residues. V gave up 6 bases and J gave up 7 bases, with 13 bases separating them. The CDR3: CASSFEGGNIQYF. The CDR3 nucleotides are TGTGCCAGCAGCTTCGAGGGCGGGAACATTCAGTACTTC.

The CDR3: CASSEVKSGGELFF. The CDR3 nucleotides read TGTGCCAGCAGTGAAGTAAAGTCCGGCGGGGAGCTGTTTTTT. The chain combines TRBV6-1 with TRBJ2-2; D not certain. Germline V CDR1 and CDR2: MNHNS, SASEGT. Trimming pared 1 base from V and 7 bases from J, leaving 10 bases between. CDR3 length equals 14 residues.

The rearrangement joins TRBV7-2 to TRBJ2-7; D is unclear. CDR3 length: 11 amino acids. Trimming pared 7 bases from V and 3 bases from J, leaving 7 bases between. Germline V lookup: CDR1 SGHTA, CDR2 FQGNSA. CDR3 bases: TGTGCCAGCACCCCAGGCTACGAGCAGTACTTC. This translates into CASTPGYEQYF.

The gene calls are TRBV7-2 and TRBJ1-5; D is ambiguous. This CDR3 is 16 amino acids long. V gave up 5 bases and J gave up 5 bases, with 19 bases separating them. Germline assignment: CDR1 SGHTA and CDR2 FQGNSA. DNA of the CDR3: TGTGCCAGCAGCCTGGACGGGATTCCATGGGATCAGCCCCAGCATTTT. Translation: CASSLDGIPWDQPQHF. Supplemented by reference TRBV7-2 and TRBJ1-5, the full variable domain reads GAGVSQSPSNKVTEKGKDVELRCDPISGHTALYWYRQSLGQGLEFLIYFQGNSAPDKSGLPSDRFSAERTGGSVSTLTIQRTQQEDSAVYLCASSLDGIPWDQPQHFGDGTRLSIL.

This chain links TRBV4-1 with TRBJ2-1; D ambiguous. The CDR3 spans 15 residues. Trimming removed 0 bases at V and 6 bases at J, with 12 bases between. Germline CDR1 reads MGHRA; CDR2 reads YSYEKL. The CDR3 region has the DNA TGCGCCAGCAGCCAAGACGAGTTTCGGGTCAATGAGCAGTTCTTC. Protein product: CASSQDEFRVNEQFF.

The V gene is TRBV7-2, the J gene TRBJ2-7; 7 nucleotides align to TRBD1. CDR1 and CDR2 from the germline V gene are SGHTA and FQGNSA. This CDR3 has 18 amino acids. V lost 5 bases to trimming and J lost 4 bases; unmatched junction nucleotides: 20. The CDR3 sequence: CASSPPDAQDRFPYEQYF. The CDR3 DNA sequence: TGTGCCAGCAGCCCCCCGGACGCCCAGGACAGGTTCCCATACGAGCAGTACTTC. The full variable domain, in which reference TRBV7-2 and TRBJ2-7 provide the parts outside the CDR3, is GAGVSQSPSNKVTEKGKDVELRCDPISGHTALYWYRQSLGQGLEFLIYFQGNSAPDKSGLPSDRFSAERTGGSVSTLTIQRTQQEDSAVYLCASSPPDAQDRFPYEQYFGPGTRLTVT.

This chain joins TRBV5-1 and TRBJ1-4, with D possibly TRBD1 on 5 matching bases. Trimming cost V 4 bases and J 10 bases, with 23 bases left between them. Germline loops: CDR1 SGHRS, CDR2 YFSETQ. This CDR3 comprises 16 residues. In DNA form, the CDR3 reads TGCGCCAGCAGCCGGCCGGGCAGACCAAGGGGAGGAAAACTGTTTTTT. Translated, it gives CASSRPGRPRGGKLFF.

The rearrangement uses TRBV9 and TRBJ2-5; 9 bases agree with TRBD1. This CDR3 comprises 17 residues. Germline lookup yields CDR1 SGDLS and CDR2 YYNGEE. The ends lost 4 bases at V and 0 bases at J; junction bases unmatched: 10. The CDR3 loop reads CASSSLGQGQYQETQYF. The CDR3 DNA reads TGTGCCAGCAGCTCCCTGGGACAGGGACAGTACCAAGAGACCCAGTACTTC. Full variable domain (missing parts from reference TRBV9 and TRBJ2-5): DSGVTQTPKHLITATGQRVTLRCSPRSGDLSVYWYQQSLDQGLQFLIQYYNGEERAKGNILERFSAQQFPDLHSELNLSSLELGDSALYFCASSSLGQGQYQETQYFGPGTRLLVL.

The chain joins TRBV10-3 to TRBJ2-7; D gene ambiguous. Trimming left V 6 bases short and J 3 bases short, with 9 bases between. CDR1 and CDR2 from the germline V gene are ENHRY and SYGVKD. The CDR3 length is 12 residues. DNA for the CDR3: TGTGCCATCAGGCTTAGACTCTACGAGCAGTACTTC. Protein sequence: CAIRLRLYEQYF.

The chain's CDR3 is CASSQSGTSDVASSGANVLTF. The DNA of the CDR3 is TGCGCCAGCAGCCAATCCGGGACTAGCGACGTAGCGAGCTCTGGGGCCAACGTCCTGACTTTC. This chain connects TRBV5-1 to TRBJ2-6; TRBD2 matches 10 bases. V lost 4 bases, J lost 0 bases, and 16 bases stayed unmatched. This CDR3 is 21 amino acids long. Germline lookup yields CDR1 SGHRS and CDR2 YFSETQ.

This clone has more than one count but fewer than ten. The chain links TRBV6-6 to TRBJ2-1; 8 bases agree with TRBD1. Looked up from germline, CDR1 is MNHNY and CDR2 is SVGAGI (reference sequence). V was clipped by 6 bases and J by 0 bases; unmatched bases: 7. The CDR3 length is 16 residues. This CDR3 reads CASRDRAINSYNEQFF. Written as DNA, the CDR3 is TGTGCCAGCAGGGACAGGGCCATAAACTCCTACAATGAGCAGTTCTTC.